The rows below give T cell receptor beta chains drawn from one sample of a study of blood T cell dynamics during melanoma immunotherapy. Clones were sequenced by immunoSEQ multiplex PCR, and TCRdb holds only the in-frame ones, with some missing. The table lists around 9,000 clones, about 85% of them singletons. The input for sequencing was blood, taken from a patient treated with checkpoint blockade. Receptor source: a human donor with melanoma. Each CDR3 is given with its conserved first and last residue. The D gene is left open where the match is weak. Size is stated for part of the rows, as once, few or many counts, or as a class when the clone is expanded.

>.|TRBJ1-5|.|TRBV4-3|15
TGCGCCAGCAGCCAAGATAGTACAGGGAGTCAACCCCAGCATTTT
CASSQDSTGSQPQHF
>.|TRBJ1-2|.|TRBV28|13
TGTGCCAGCAGGCTAGACCTTAGGGGTGGCTACACCTTC
CASRLDLRGGYTF
>once|TRBJ2-3|.|TRBV9|13
TGTGCCAGCAGCGAGGGGGGACTACTGACGCAGTATTTT
CASSEGGLLTQYF
>.|TRBJ2-7|TRBD2|TRBV7-3|14
TGTGCCAGCAGCTCCGGGCCTAGCGGGCTCGAGCAGTACTTC
CASSSGPSGLEQYF
>.|TRBJ2-3|TRBD2|TRBV2|12
TGTGCCAGCAGCGGACTAGCGGGTACGCAGTATTTT
CASSGLAGTQYF
>.|TRBJ1-4|TRBD1|TRBV6-1|15
TGTGCCAGCAGTGAGGCCGCCGGGACAGTCGAAAAACTGTTTTTT
CASSEAAGTVEKLFF
>.|TRBJ2-7|TRBD1|TRBV28|13
TGTGCCAGCAGCCGGACAGGGGTCTACGAGCAGTACTTC
CASSRTGVYEQYF
>.|TRBJ2-7|.|TRBV5-6|15
TGTGCCAGCAGCTTTTTGGGGGACCTCACCTACGAGCAGTACTTC
CASSFLGDLTYEQYF
>.|TRBJ2-3|.|TRBV30|12
TGTGCCTGGGGAGGTAGCACAGATACGCAGTATTTT
CAWGGSTDTQYF
>few|TRBJ1-5|.|TRBV18|13
TGTGCCAGCTCACCCTGGGGGGACCAGCCCCAGCATTTT
CASSPWGDQPQHF
>few|TRBJ2-1|.|TRBV10-3|13
TGTGCCATCTGGGAGGCCTCCTACAATGAGCAGTTCTTC
CAIWEASYNEQFF
>once|TRBJ2-1|TRBD1|TRBV5-1|15
TGCGCCAGCAGCCTGGACAGGGGCCGGAACAATGAGCAGTTCTTC
CASSLDRGRNNEQFF
>.|TRBJ1-6|TRBD1|TRBV18|15
TGTGCCAGCTCACCTCCGGGACAGACCAATTCACCCCTCCACTTT
CASSPPGQTNSPLHF